This paragraph covers one TCR beta chain sequence. No antigen is known for it. CDR1 and CDR2 from the germline V gene are GTSNPN and SVGIG (reference sequence). Trimming removed 4 bases from V and 9 bases from J; junction bases left unmatched: 5. The CDR3 runs to 13 residues. This record belongs to a study of cytomegalovirus exposure and HLA in healthy donors. The study's findings and limits: Through in vitro validation, three CMV-associated chains were shown to be specific for CMV antigens. Most TCR sequences showed up rarely, but some public TCRs showed up in many donors.

Data came from immunoSEQ multiplex PCR; TCRdb stores just in-frame clones and leaves some out. The profile shows about 160,000 clones, nearly 90% of them singletons. The chain carries TRBV30 and TRBJ2-1, with 11 nucleotides matching TRBD2. Sequences were obtained from PBMCs. The sequence came from a woman under 30 in good health and CMV-seropositive. The CDR3 DNA is TGTGCCTGGAAACTAGCGGGAGCGCGTGAGCAGTTCTTC. Its protein product is CAWKLAGAREQFF.